Listed here is a single T cell receptor (beta chain). The data belong to a study of T-cell reconstitution after alpha-beta-depleted transplantation in children. Unique molecular identifiers were built into the TCRbeta library. TCRdb re-called the PCR reads with MiXCR, one entry per CDR3 protein. The data contain some 200,000 distinct CDR3 sequences, about 15% of them singletons. The sequence was obtained from a human donor who donated a stem cell graft to a child with acute lymphoblastic leukemia. Sequenced here: PBMCs from the stem cell graft donor, sampled from the stem cell graft.

The CDR3 nucleotides are TGCAGCGGCGGATCCACAGATACGCAGTATTTT. Amino acid sequence: CSGGSTDTQYF. The rearrangement uses TRBV29-1 and TRBJ2-3; D ambiguous. The CDR3 runs to 11 residues. The germline CDR1 and CDR2 sequences are SQVTM and ANQGSEA. Deletions cut 7 bases from V and 2 bases from J, with 7 bases between.